The 19 T cell receptor beta chains given below trace back to one sample, sequenced in a study of T cell changes during pregnancy in multiple sclerosis (dated by TCRdb to between 2019 and 2020). The library was prepared using the immunoSEQ multiplex PCR assay. The table comes from immuneACCESS by way of TCRdb, which keeps in-frame sequences with V and J called. Part of the clones is missing from these tables; in studies checked, under half for an unresolved V gene and the rest for unknown reasons. Within this sample are fewer than 20,000 clones, with about 89% of them counted one time only. The top ten constitute about 7.5% of the sample. The sample was CD8+ T cells from peripheral blood mononuclear cells, taken in the second trimester of pregnancy. These receptors originate from a female donor in good health, enrolled as a control in a pregnancy study.

The V gene is TRBV27, the J gene TRBJ1-5, with 8 bases fitting TRBD1. The CDR3 runs 16 residues. In germline, CDR1 is MNHEY, CDR2 SMNVEV (reference sequence). V trimming: 3 bases; J trimming: 4 bases; junction bases outside the gene matches: 8. This CDR3 is CASSFSTGGINQPQHF. DNA of the CDR3: TGTGCCAGCAGTTTCAGTACAGGGGGTATTAATCAGCCCCAGCATTTT.

This sequence joins TRBV7-2 and TRBJ1-6, with a weak D call TRBD1 (6 bases). The CDR3 covers 16 residues. Germline CDR1 and CDR2: SGHTA and FQGNSA. V lost 1 base, J lost 6 bases, and 13 bases lay in between. The CDR3 bases are TGTGCCAGCAGCTTAGGGTTGCCAGGGGTTAATTCACCCCTCCACTTT. Encoded protein: CASSLGLPGVNSPLHF.

The V and J genes are TRBV6-5 and TRBJ2-7; 7 bases are a match to TRBD1. Losses at the gene ends were 5 bases for V and 6 bases for J; bases not matched to a gene: 13. The CDR3 totals 15 residues. Germline CDR1 MNHEY, CDR2 SVGAGI. CDR3 DNA: TGTGCCAGCAGTCCTCCCCGGACAGGATCTTTCGAGCAGTACTTC. Translating gives CASSPPRTGSFEQYF.

The chain links TRBV9 to TRBJ2-3, with D uncertain. The V end lost 2 bases, the J end lost 0 bases, and 4 bases lay between the germline ends. This CDR3 is built from 13 residues. In germline, CDR1 is SGDLS, CDR2 YYNGEE. The chain's CDR3 is CASSVLSTDTQYF. Here the CDR3 DNA reads TGTGCCAGCAGCGTCCTTAGCACAGATACGCAGTATTTT. The whole variable domain, remainder taken from reference TRBV9 and TRBJ2-3, is DSGVTQTPKHLITATGQRVTLRCSPRSGDLSVYWYQQSLDQGLQFLIQYYNGEERAKGNILERFSAQQFPDLHSELNLSSLELGDSALYFCASSVLSTDTQYFGPGTRLTVL.

The rearrangement uses TRBV12-5 and TRBJ2-3; 7 bases fit TRBD1. Germline assignment: CDR1 LGHNT and CDR2 FRNRAP. The CDR3 has 16 residues. V lost 1 base, J lost 4 bases, and 8 bases stayed unmatched. In nucleotides, the CDR3 is TGTGCTAGTGGTTTGGCCGGGACAGTTGCGGCAGATACGCAGTATTTT. Translated, it gives CASGLAGTVAADTQYF.

The J gene is TRBJ1-1, the V gene TRBV19; possible D gene TRBD1, 5 bases. Germline CDR1 and CDR2: LNHDA and SQIVND (reference sequence). Trimming removed 3 bases at V and 0 bases at J, with 11 bases between. This CDR3 has 15 amino acids. This CDR3 reads CASSIGHLMNTEAFF. CDR3 bases: TGTGCCAGTAGTATCGGACACCTCATGAACACTGAAGCTTTCTTT.

The V gene is TRBV14, the J gene TRBJ1-1; D possibly corresponds to TRBD1 (5 bases). CDR1 SGHDN and CDR2 FVKESK come from the germline V gene. CDR3 length: 18 amino acids. V gave up 0 bases and J gave up 4 bases, with 21 bases separating them. CDR3: CASSQDRRFLVRGTEAFF. DNA for the CDR3: TGTGCCAGCAGCCAAGATCGACGGTTTTTGGTAAGGGGCACTGAAGCTTTCTTT. The variable domain in full, completed from reference TRBV14 and TRBJ1-1, reads EAGVTQFPSHSVIEKGQTVTLRCDPISGHDNLYWYRRVMGKEIKFLLHFVKESKQDESGMPNNRFLAERTGGTYSTLKVQPAELEDSGVYFCASSQDRRFLVRGTEAFFGQGTRLTVV.

This sequence joins TRBV5-4 and TRBJ2-5, with TRBD1 identical over 8 bases. The J call is doubtful: the DNA matches TRBJ2-7 better. Germline lookup yields CDR1 SGHNT and CDR2 YYREEE (reference sequence). The CDR3 covers 15 residues. The CDR3 bases are TGTGCCAGCAGCTTCTGGGTGAGACAGGGGCACGAGCAGTACTTC. Amino acid sequence: CASSFWVRQGHEQYF.

The V and J genes are TRBV7-3 and TRBJ2-3; TRBD1 is a possible D gene (6 bases). Germline CDR1 SGHTA, CDR2 FQGTGA. V was pared by 5 bases and J by 4 bases, with 13 bases between. CDR3 size: 14 residues. The CDR3 sequence: CASSLGGVPDTQYF. The CDR3 DNA is TGTGCCAGCAGCCTAGGGGGAGTTCCAGATACGCAGTATTTT. Filled out from reference TRBV7-3 and TRBJ2-3, the complete variable domain reads GAGVSQTPSNKVTEKGKYVELRCDPISGHTALYWYRQSLGQGPEFLIYFQGTGAADDSGLPNDRFFAVRPEGSVSTLKIQRTERGDSAVYLCASSLGGVPDTQYFGPGTRLTVL.

The chain joins TRBV15 to TRBJ2-1; TRBD2 is a possible D gene (6 bases). V shed 3 bases and J shed 6 bases, with 21 bases lying between them. The germline V gene encodes CDR1 LNHNV and CDR2 YYDKDF (reference sequence). This CDR3 spans 17 amino acids. CDR3 in DNA: TGTGCCACCAGCAGTGGCCCCGGGAGTTCCTCGGCCAATGAGCAGTTCTTC. It is translated as CATSSGPGSSSANEQFF.

The chain carries TRBV4-2 and TRBJ2-7; TRBD2 is a possible D gene (5 bases). In germline, CDR1 is LGHNA, CDR2 YNFKEQ. The CDR3 extends over 18 amino acids. Deletions cut 0 bases from V and 0 bases from J, with 18 bases between. DNA for the CDR3: TGTGCCAGCAGCCAAGATTCTTCGGTAGCGAGTAGCTCCTACGAGCAGTACTTC. Translated: CASSQDSSVASSSYEQYF.

V gene TRBV25-1 combines with J gene TRBJ1-1; unclear D gene. The length of the CDR3 is 13 residues. CDR1 and CDR2 from the germline V gene are MGHDK and SYGVNS. The germline V and J ends were trimmed by 4 bases and 6 bases, with 12 bases remaining between them. CDR3 protein: CASSVGPSPEAFF. CDR3 nucleotide sequence: TGTGCCAGCAGTGTGGGCCCGTCCCCTGAAGCTTTCTTT.

This chain links TRBV12-5 with TRBJ1-5, with D possibly matching TRBD1 (6 bases). V lost 6 bases and J 3 bases, leaving 18 bases between the germline ends. The CDR3 has 16 residues. The germline V gene has CDR1 LGHNT and CDR2 FRNRAP. This CDR3 is CASGKEPGHDNQPQHF. CDR3 DNA: TGTGCTAGTGGCAAAGAACCGGGACACGACAATCAGCCCCAGCATTTT.

This clone was detected only once. V and J are TRBV7-9 and TRBJ2-2, with 7 bases fitting TRBD1. Germline trimming cut 6 bases from V and 6 bases from J; bases unmatched to any gene: 7. Germline V gives CDR1 SEHNR, CDR2 FQNEAQ (reference sequence). The CDR3 loop spans 14 amino acids. The CDR3 spells CASRATGNPGELFF. As DNA, the CDR3 is TGTGCCAGCAGGGCGACAGGGAATCCCGGGGAGCTGTTTTTT.

Sample share makes this clone hyperexpanded. The chain recombines TRBV5-6 with TRBJ1-5; 7 nucleotides line up with TRBD1. Germline CDR1 SGHDT, CDR2 YYEEEE. The CDR3 extends over 16 amino acids. The V and J ends lost 4 bases and 5 bases, in that order; junction bases with no gene match: 12. The CDR3 is CASSRKAGGNYQPQHF. In DNA form, the CDR3 reads TGTGCCAGCAGCAGAAAGGCAGGGGGTAACTATCAGCCCCAGCATTTT.

The rearrangement joins TRBV6-1 to TRBJ2-2; 9 nucleotides line up with TRBD1. With 8 bases clipped from V and 3 bases from J, the junction kept 7 bases outside the gene matches. Germline V gene lookup returns CDR1 MNHNS and CDR2 SASEGT. This CDR3 has 15 amino acids. The DNA for the CDR3 is TGTGCCAGCTTACCCGGGACAGGGTACACCGGGGAGCTGTTTTTT. As protein: CASLPGTGYTGELFF.

The rearrangement links TRBV2 to TRBJ2-7; D gene unclear. CDR1 SNHLY and CDR2 FYNNEI come from the germline V gene. V shed 5 bases and J shed 3 bases, with 14 bases lying between them. The CDR3 contains 14 residues. The CDR3 loop reads CASSTTEMNYEQYF. CDR3 sequence (DNA): TGTGCCAGCAGTACTACGGAAATGAACTACGAGCAGTACTTC.

In nucleotides, the CDR3 is TGTGCCAGCAGTTTAACGACTAGCGGGACTTGGAACACCGGGGAGCTGTTTTTT. This codes for CASSLTTSGTWNTGELFF. The chain joins TRBV28 to TRBJ2-2; 11 positions match TRBD2. Germline trimming cut 2 bases from V and 1 base from J; bases unmatched to any gene: 6. The CDR3 runs 18 residues. The germline gives CDR1 MDHEN, CDR2 SYDVKM.

This clone was detected only a few times. The V call is TRBV6-1, the J call TRBJ1-3; no reliable D call. CDR1 is MNHNS and CDR2 is SASEGT in the germline V gene. The CDR3 contains 15 residues. V was clipped by 2 bases and J by 0 bases, with 8 bases between them. CDR3 in amino acids: CASSETGDSGNTIYF. The CDR3 nucleotides are TGTGCCAGCAGTGAAACCGGAGACTCTGGAAACACCATATATTTT.